This TCR beta chain was sequenced for a study of molecular identifiers for immune sequencing clone quantification. In the case of this clonotype: Its antigen is currently unknown. A read error may explain this, as a much larger clone is one base away.

The germline V gene has CDR1 LGHNA and CDR2 YSLEER. The CDR3 loop spans 15 amino acids. Overall study results and limits: Barcodes shared by identical TCR molecules could lead to underestimated sizes of highly expanded clones.

TCRdb passed the PCR reads through MiXCR, listing each CDR3 protein once. The data show nearly 650,000 distinct CDR3 sequences, roughly 27% seen once. The sequenced sample was naive CD8+ T cells from blood, with Jurkat cell RNA spiked in. As for subset: FACS-sorted CD8+CD4-CCR7+CD45RA+ naive T cells. The rearrangement uses TRBV4-3 and TRBJ2-7; possible D gene TRBD1, 6 bases. The DNA matches TRBJ2-1 better at its end, which makes the J call doubtful. The sequence derives from a human donor in good health. Some libraries in this study had Jurkat cell RNA spiked in. The DNA for the CDR3 is TGCGCCAGCAGCCCCGACAGGTTAGACTCCTACGAGCAGTTCTTC. Translation: CASSPDRLDSYEQFF.